These T cell receptor beta chains were read from a single sample in a study of OX40 agonist ivuxolimab in advanced cancers. This table comes from immunoSEQ multiplex PCR, and its TCRdb copy is limited to in-frame clones, with some not included. Among some 57,000 clones listed, about nine tenths were seen once. The source material was CD4+ or CD8+ T cells sorted from blood, sampled in a trial of the OX40 agonist ivuxolimab. These receptors all stem from an adult with an advanced solid tumor such as melanoma, head and neck, liver or kidney cancer. Each CDR3 is given with its conserved first and last residue. D genes are given only for firm matches. Size values are once, few and many counts, or a class for expanded clones, and some rows have none.

abundance	v_gene	d_gene	j_gene	CDR3aa	CDR3nt
NA	TRBV29-1	NA	TRBJ2-7	CSVETDGTYEQYF	TGCAGCGTTGAGACAGATGGGACCTACGAGCAGTACTTC
NA	TRBV19	NA	TRBJ2-5	CASSTDRLGSGQYF	TGTGCCAGTAGTACGGACAGACTCGGGAGCGGCCAGTACTTC
NA	TRBV10-3	NA	TRBJ2-3	CAINGGMRARAFDTQYF	TGTGCCATCAACGGGGGTATGCGGGCCAGGGCTTTCGATACGCAGTATTTT
NA	TRBV11-2	TRBD2	TRBJ2-1	CASRSTRGTSGGKQFF	TGTGCCAGCAGATCGACTCGCGGGACTAGCGGGGGAAAGCAGTTCTTC
NA	TRBV7-9	TRBD1	TRBJ2-3	CASSLGDRASTDTQYF	TGTGCCAGCAGCTTGGGCGACAGGGCGAGCACAGATACGCAGTATTTT
NA	TRBV19	TRBD1	TRBJ2-7	CASSRDRRYEQYF	TGTGCCAGTAGTCGGGACAGGCGATACGAGCAGTACTTC
few	TRBV5-6	NA	TRBJ1-1	CASSLYSTEAFF	TGTGCCAGCAGCTTGTACAGCACTGAAGCTTTCTTT
NA	TRBV5-1	TRBD2	TRBJ2-7	CASSPSGRAGEQYF	TGCGCCAGCAGCCCCAGCGGGAGGGCCGGCGAGCAGTACTTC
NA	TRBV5-1	NA	TRBJ1-6	CASSTYGGSPLHF	TGCGCCAGCAGCACCTACGGGGGTTCACCCCTCCACTTT
NA	TRBV6-1	NA	TRBJ2-7	CASSLRGLTYEQYF	TGTGCCAGCAGTCTCCGGGGGCTGACCTACGAGCAGTACTTC
NA	TRBV19	TRBD1	TRBJ1-4	CASSRDRENEKLFF	TGTGCCAGTAGTAGGGACAGGGAAAATGAAAAACTGTTTTTT
NA	TRBV9	TRBD2	TRBJ2-5	CASSVSPREGLGETQYF	TGTGCCAGCAGCGTAAGCCCTCGGGAGGGCTTGGGGGAGACCCAGTACTTC
NA	TRBV7-2	NA	TRBJ2-3	CASSLIDITDTQYF	TGTGCCAGCAGCTTAATCGATATCACAGATACGCAGTATTTT
NA	TRBV19	TRBD2	TRBJ2-2	CASSILAGGLTGELFF	TGTGCCAGTAGTATTCTAGCGGGGGGTCTCACCGGGGAGCTGTTTTTT
NA	TRBV4-1	TRBD2	TRBJ2-1	CASSQDSGSYNEQFF	TGCGCCAGCAGCCAAGATAGCGGGAGTTACAATGAGCAGTTCTTC
NA	TRBV6-1	TRBD1	TRBJ2-3	CASSPGTDTDTQYF	TGTGCCAGCAGTCCAGGGACAGACACAGATACGCAGTATTTT
NA	TRBV18	NA	TRBJ1-1	CASSPDANRAPATEAFF	TGTGCCAGCTCACCCGACGCGAACAGGGCGCCTGCCACTGAAGCTTTCTTT
NA	TRBV29-1	TRBD1	TRBJ1-2	CSVPRGWQGAGHYGYTF	TGCAGCGTTCCCCGAGGGTGGCAGGGGGCCGGACACTATGGCTACACCTTC
NA	TRBV25-1	NA	TRBJ2-1	CASSEYSGDNEQFF	TGTGCCAGCAGTGAATATTCAGGGGACAATGAGCAGTTCTTC
NA	TRBV11-2	NA	TRBJ1-1	CASSLGGQFNTEAFF	TGTGCCAGCAGCTTAGGAGGCCAGTTCAACACTGAAGCTTTCTTT
once	TRBV7-9	NA	TRBJ1-2	CASSSSLRGTGLYGYTF	TGTGCCAGCAGTTCCTCCTTGCGGGGAACCGGGCTCTATGGCTACACCTTC
NA	TRBV19	NA	TRBJ2-7	CASGRTESYEQYF	TGTGCCAGTGGAAGGACAGAGAGCTACGAGCAGTACTTC
NA	TRBV2	NA	TRBJ2-2	CASSLTNPANTGELFF	TGTGCCAGCAGCCTTACTAACCCCGCGAACACCGGGGAGCTGTTTTTT
once	TRBV10-2	NA	TRBJ2-7	CASSGQTYEQYF	TGCGCCAGCAGTGGGCAGACCTACGAGCAGTACTTC
NA	TRBV15	NA	TRBJ2-5	CATSRDSETQYF	TGTGCCACCAGCAGAGATTCGGAGACCCAGTACTTC
NA	TRBV6-5	NA	TRBJ1-1	CATYWGGGATEAFF	TGTGCCACCTACTGGGGTGGGGGGGCGACTGAAGCTTTCTTT
NA	TRBV6-1	NA	TRBJ2-3	CASSERRGSTDTQYF	TGTGCCAGCAGTGAACGTCGGGGTAGCACAGATACGCAGTATTTT
NA	TRBV6-6	NA	TRBJ1-1	CASRRGSGDTEAFF	TGTGCCAGCAGGCGGGGATCAGGGGACACTGAAGCTTTCTTT
few	TRBV6-5	TRBD1	TRBJ1-6	CASSGDSGNSPLHF	TGTGCCAGCAGTGGGGACAGCGGTAATTCACCCCTCCACTTT
NA	TRBV6-5	NA	TRBJ1-5	CASSPPPGQPQHF	TGTGCCAGCAGTCCCCCGCCCGGGCAGCCCCAGCATTTT
NA	TRBV5-1	TRBD1	TRBJ1-4	CASSFRDRDEKLFF	TGCGCCAGCAGCTTCCGGGACAGGGATGAAAAACTGTTTTTT
NA	TRBV4-2	NA	TRBJ2-7	CASSLGDEPIYEQYF	TGTGCCAGCAGCTTGGGGGACGAACCAATCTACGAGCAGTACTTC
NA	TRBV11-3	NA	TRBJ1-1	CASSLGGQQLEAFF	TGTGCCAGCAGCTTAGGGGGGCAGCAACTGGAAGCTTTCTTT
NA	TRBV27	TRBD2	TRBJ2-1	CASSFKEAGGRAGSEQFF	TGTGCCAGCAGTTTTAAGGAAGCGGGGGGGAGAGCCGGGTCTGAGCAGTTCTTC
NA	TRBV6-1	NA	TRBJ2-4	CASSEFLTKNIQYF	TGTGCCAGCAGTGAATTCCTAACCAAAAACATTCAGTACTTC
NA	TRBV6-5	NA	TRBJ1-2	CASSQGNYGYTF	TGTGCCAGCAGTCAGGGGAACTATGGCTACACCTTC
NA	TRBV11-2	NA	TRBJ1-2	CASSPLGVGYTF	TGTGCCAGCAGCCCACTAGGAGTGGGCTACACCTTC
NA	TRBV6-1	TRBD2	TRBJ2-5	CASSVIAGQETQYF	TGTGCCAGCAGTGTAATAGCGGGCCAAGAGACCCAGTACTTC
NA	TRBV19	NA	TRBJ1-2	CASSIQEGYAYGYTF	TGTGCCAGTAGTATCCAGGAAGGATACGCCTATGGCTACACCTTC
NA	TRBV27	TRBD1	TRBJ2-7	CASTPLGQGDSYEQYF	TGTGCCAGCACCCCTTTGGGTCAGGGGGACTCCTACGAGCAGTACTTC
once	TRBV14	NA	TRBJ1-4	CASSRSLNEKLFF	TGTGCCAGCAGCCGGAGTCTTAATGAAAAACTGTTTTTT
NA	TRBV27	TRBD1	TRBJ2-7	CATGATGAYEQYF	TGTGCCACAGGGGCAACAGGGGCCTACGAGCAGTACTTC
NA	TRBV28	NA	TRBJ1-3	CASSSPGGGAGNTIYF	TGTGCCAGCAGTTCGCCCGGGGGAGGGGCTGGAAACACCATATATTTT
NA	TRBV4-1	TRBD1	TRBJ2-1	CASSQQFQGAHEQFF	TGCGCCAGCAGCCAACAGTTCCAGGGGGCCCATGAGCAGTTCTTC
NA	TRBV7-9	NA	TRBJ2-3	CASSRPPRAELTDTQYF	TGTGCCAGCAGCCGACCCCCTAGAGCGGAGCTCACAGATACGCAGTATTTT
NA	TRBV11-2	NA	TRBJ2-7	CASIQSAWFPYEQYF	TGTGCCAGCATCCAGAGTGCGTGGTTCCCCTACGAGCAGTACTTC
few	TRBV5-1	TRBD1	TRBJ1-4	CASSLEGQGNEKLFF	TGCGCCAGCAGCTTGGAGGGACAGGGGAATGAAAAACTGTTTTTT
NA	TRBV2	NA	TRBJ1-1	CASSRDLNTEAFF	TGTGCCAGCAGTCGGGACCTGAACACTGAAGCTTTCTTT
NA	TRBV7-9	TRBD1	TRBJ2-7	CASTPGTGRYEQYF	TGTGCCAGCACCCCCGGGACAGGGAGGTACGAGCAGTACTTC